A selection of T cell receptor beta chains follows, all from one sample in a study of early T cells in non-severe SARS-CoV-2 infection. From the 5' RACE reads, TCRdb called clonotypes with MiXCR, one entry per CDR3 protein. The table shows more than 95,000 distinct CDR3 sequences, with 16% occurring only once. The source material was whole blood. Source of these receptors: an adult who was a healthcare worker with PCR-confirmed SARS-CoV-2 infection or an uninfected control (not recorded which). CDR3s include the opening cysteine and the closing phenylalanine or tryptophan. Fields, in order: V gene, D gene, J gene, clone size, CDR3 length, CDR3 protein, CDR3 DNA. A D gene is named only where the DNA matches it firmly. The listing skips clone size in some rows; elsewhere it reads once, few, many or a size class.

>TRBV12-3/TRBV12-4|TRBD1|TRBJ1-1|NA|14
CASSLTGLNTEAFF
TGTGCCAGCAGTTTGACAGGGCTGAACACTGAAGCTTTCTTT
>TRBV28|NA|TRBJ1-2|few|13
CASSLYLPQGYTF
TGTGCCAGCAGTTTATATCTACCGCAGGGGTACACCTTC
>TRBV27|TRBD2|TRBJ2-1|NA|16
CASSDRTSGVLNEQFF
TGTGCCAGCAGTGATCGGACTAGCGGAGTTCTAAATGAGCAGTTCTTC
>TRBV9|NA|TRBJ2-5|few|13
CASSVGGMETQYF
TGTGCCAGCAGCGTAGGTGGGATGGAGACCCAGTACTTC
>TRBV28|NA|TRBJ2-7|few|11
CASRTRYEQYF
TGTGCCAGCAGAACACGATACGAGCAGTACTTC
>TRBV12-5|NA|TRBJ2-7|once|14
CASGLGPRGYEQYF
TGTGCTAGTGGTTTGGGTCCCAGGGGCTACGAGCAGTACTTC
>TRBV28|NA|TRBJ2-3|few|14
CASSLGTRTDTQYF
TGTGCCAGCAGTTTAGGGACTCGGACAGATACGCAGTATTTT
>TRBV2|TRBD2|TRBJ2-1|many|15
CASRMGGGDINEQFF
TGTGCCAGCAGAATGGGCGGGGGGGATATTAATGAGCAGTTCTTC
>TRBV28|NA|TRBJ1-1|NA|14
CASSLWEPYTEAFF
TGTGCCAGCAGTTTATGGGAGCCCTACACTGAAGCTTTCTTT
>TRBV12-3/TRBV12-4|NA|TRBJ2-5|few|16
CASSFLPGRSQETQYF
TGTGCCAGCAGTTTCCTGCCCGGACGATCCCAAGAGACCCAGTACTTC
>TRBV29-1|TRBD1|TRBJ1-1|many|13
CSVEATGGTEAFF
TGCAGCGTGGAGGCCACAGGGGGGACTGAAGCTTTCTTT
>TRBV7-9|NA|TRBJ2-1|NA|15
CASSFRTELHNEQFF
TGTGCCAGCAGCTTCCGGACCGAATTACACAATGAGCAGTTCTTC
>TRBV28|NA|TRBJ2-1|few|15
CASSPQGSSISEQFF
TGTGCCAGCAGTCCCCAGGGGAGTAGCATAAGTGAGCAGTTCTTC
>TRBV12-3/TRBV12-4|NA|TRBJ2-5|NA|13
CASSLEGEETQYF
TGTGCCAGCAGTTTAGAGGGAGAAGAGACCCAGTACTTC
>TRBV29-1|NA|TRBJ2-7|NA|13
CSAQGTGVDEQYF
TGCAGCGCTCAAGGCACAGGCGTGGACGAGCAGTACTTC
>TRBV23-1|NA|TRBJ2-1|NA|16
CASRLTRCLCDNEQFF
TGCGCCAGCAGACTGACTAGATGCCTTTGTGACAATGAGCAGTTCTTC
>TRBV20-1|NA|TRBJ2-1|NA|16
CSAHPAGRAVVSEQFF
TGCAGTGCCCACCCGGCTGGGAGAGCGGTAGTGAGTGAGCAGTTCTTC
>TRBV20-1|NA|TRBJ2-7|NA|13
CSAFSVGGYEQYF
TGCAGTGCCTTCAGTGTAGGGGGCTACGAGCAGTACTTC
>TRBV29-1|NA|TRBJ2-5|few|11
CSVVRYETQYF
TGCAGCGTGGTCCGGTACGAGACCCAGTACTTC
>TRBV6-2/TRBV6-3|NA|TRBJ1-5|few|15
CASRERSYSNQPQHF
TGTGCCAGCAGAGAAAGGAGTTATAGCAATCAGCCCCAGCATTTT
>TRBV28|NA|TRBJ1-2|few|12
CASSQGPYGYTF
TGTGCCAGCAGTCAAGGGCCCTATGGCTACACCTTC
>TRBV6-2/TRBV6-3|NA|TRBJ2-3|NA|15
CASSNLATYTDTQYF
TGTGCCAGCAGTAACTTGGCTACCTACACAGATACGCAGTATTTT
>TRBV27|NA|TRBJ2-5|few|15
CASSFGSRVLETQYF
TGTGCCAGCAGTTTCGGCTCCAGGGTTCTAGAGACCCAGTACTTC
>TRBV7-6|TRBD2|TRBJ2-2|NA|17
CASSRRTSGRLAGELFF
TGTGCCAGCAGCAGACGGACTAGCGGGAGATTGGCCGGGGAGCTGTTTTTT
>TRBV7-2|NA|TRBJ2-7|few|13
CASSFKWGDEQYF
TGTGCCAGCAGCTTTAAGTGGGGAGACGAGCAGTACTTC
>TRBV30|NA|TRBJ2-1|NA|15
CAWTGAALRRNEQFF
TGTGCCTGGACGGGCGCGGCCCTCCGGCGGAATGAGCAGTTCTTC
>TRBV12-3/TRBV12-4|TRBD1|TRBJ2-7|many|14
CASSPGQGAYEQYF
TGTGCCAGCAGCCCGGGACAGGGGGCCTACGAGCAGTACTTC
>TRBV2|NA|TRBJ2-3|few|15
CASSLRGTSTDTQYF
TGTGCCAGCAGTCTCCGAGGGACTAGCACAGATACGCAGTATTTT
>TRBV20-1|TRBD2|TRBJ2-7|NA|15
CSAGLAGTGGDEQYF
TGCAGTGCCGGGCTAGCGGGGACCGGGGGAGACGAGCAGTACTTC
>TRBV19|TRBD1|TRBJ2-1|NA|15
CASSIEQGYYNEQFF
TGTGCCAGTAGTATAGAACAGGGGTACTACAATGAGCAGTTCTTC
>TRBV5-1|NA|TRBJ2-1|NA|12
CASRTKSAKQFF
TGCGCCAGCAGGACCAAGTCGGCCAAGCAGTTCTTC
>TRBV20-1|TRBD1|TRBJ2-7|NA|13
CSSRTGGTHEQYF
TGCAGTTCCCGGACAGGGGGAACCCACGAGCAGTACTTC
>TRBV28|NA|TRBJ1-5|many|14
CASTSPRVNQPQHF
TGTGCCAGCACCTCCCCCCGAGTTAATCAGCCCCAGCATTTT
>TRBV24-1|TRBD2|TRBJ2-5|few|18
CATSDRRASGGYQETQYF
TGTGCCACCAGTGATCGACGGGCCAGCGGGGGGTACCAAGAGACCCAGTACTTC
>TRBV28|TRBD2|TRBJ2-1|NA|14
CASSSSGSYNEQFF
TGTGCCAGCAGTTCTAGCGGGAGCTACAATGAGCAGTTCTTC
>TRBV5-1|NA|TRBJ2-5|NA|15
CASSLVAGAQETQYF
TGCGCCAGCAGCTTGGTGGCGGGCGCCCAAGAGACCCAGTACTTC
>TRBV20-1|TRBD1|TRBJ2-7|few|13
CSADTGGSYEQYF
TGCAGTGCTGATACAGGGGGCTCCTACGAGCAGTACTTC
>TRBV5-1|NA|TRBJ2-3|NA|13
CAIGIPSTDTQYF
TGCGCAATAGGGATACCCAGCACAGATACGCAGTATTTT
>TRBV29-1|NA|TRBJ1-1|few|12
CSVVRGATEAFF
TGCAGCGTTGTGAGGGGTGCTACTGAAGCTTTCTTT
>TRBV14|NA|TRBJ2-1|once|14
CASSQEISYNEQFF
TGTGCCAGCAGCCAAGAGATCTCCTACAATGAGCAGTTCTTC
>TRBV12-3/TRBV12-4|TRBD2|TRBJ2-1|few|20
CASSLTPGTSSIFSYNEQFF
TGTGCCAGCAGTTTAACCCCCGGGACTAGCTCTATTTTCTCCTACAATGAGCAGTTCTTC
>TRBV6-1|NA|TRBJ2-1|NA|16
CASSAKTGPSYNEQFF
TGTGCCAGCAGTGCCAAGACAGGCCCGTCCTACAATGAGCAGTTCTTC
>TRBV15|NA|TRBJ1-4|NA|18
CATSRSLVGYRSNEKLFF
TGTGCCACCAGCAGATCCCTAGTCGGGTACAGATCAAATGAAAAACTGTTTTTT